Reported below is one TCR beta chain. Its specificity is not known. The CDR3 totals 15 residues. Per the germline V gene, CDR1 is SGHNT and CDR2 is YENEEA. Trimming took off 1 base at V and 4 bases at J, with 14 bases between the two ends. The data were obtained in a study of shared clonotypes between healthy human individuals. Overall study: Three plates each covered CD4 naive and memory; CD8 naive two, CD8 memory one.

The repertoire was sequenced with immunoSEQ multiplex PCR; TCRdb's copy has only in-frame clones and lacks some. The sample carries millions of clones, about 92% recorded once. CD4+ cells underwent separation, giving CD45RA+ naive and CD45RA-negative memory subsets. Whole-study results and caveats: Among donors, clonotype sharing was expected to be affected by sequencing depth.

J is TRBJ2-7 and V is TRBV11-3; no clear D. This TCR was recovered from a man aged 18 to 29 in good health. The specimen sequenced was naive CD4+ T cells sorted from blood. Specified subset: CD45RA+ positively selected. The CDR3: CASSLGRNQDYEQYF. CDR3 sequence (DNA): TGTGCCAGCAGCTTAGGCCGAAATCAGGATTACGAGCAGTACTTC.